The source of this T cell receptor beta chain is a study of T cells in Graves' hyperthyroidism and ophthalmopathy. General observations from the study: Most thyroid clonotypes that were expanded above 0.001 also turned up in blood.

Patients having uncontrolled infection, another autoimmune disease, pregnancy or lactation were not included. Authors of the study amplified TCR beta CDR3 regions from RNA transcripts. Carried out on the TCR CDR3, a first-round RT-PCR used the HTBI primer set. TCRdb fed the multiplex PCR reads into MiXCR, producing one record per CDR3 protein. The profile shows approximately 380,000 distinct CDR3 sequences, about a fifth of them singletons. This CDR3 has 16 amino acids. V lost 11 bases and J 7 bases, leaving 26 bases between the germline ends. The sample holds many counts of this clonotype. Its target is unknown.

Specimen: blood. The chain is built from TRBV12-3 or TRBV12-4 and TRBJ2-2, with TRBD2 as a possible D gene (5 bases). The sequence came from a woman aged 18-29 years with Graves' hyperthyroidism. The DNA for the CDR3 is TGTGCCGTAACAGTTTATCCGGGTAGCGTGGACGGGGAGCTGTTTTTT. It yields the protein CAVTVYPGSVDGELFF.